The following is a TCR beta chain sequence with its context. Germline V lookup: CDR1 MNHEY, CDR2 SMNVEV (reference sequence). This CDR3 comprises 17 residues. V gave up 1 base and J gave up 4 bases, with 19 bases separating them. These data belong to a study of CD8 T cells in Susac syndrome. With random hexamers, reverse transcription was performed on roughly 0.45 to 1 ug of RNA. MiXCR, applied by TCRdb to the immunoSEQ multiplex PCR reads, yields one record per CDR3 protein. The data hold hundreds of thousands of distinct CDR3 sequences, with 65% to 90% observed a single time. The multiple sclerosis controls were treatment-naive patients with relapsing-remitting disease that was stable or active. TEMRA cells were FACS-enriched, and CD8+ and CD4+ T cells were isolated negatively.

Material: CD8+ T cells from PBMCs. The J gene is TRBJ2-5, the V gene TRBV27, with TRBD1 as a possible D gene (6 bases). The TCR was taken from a human donor with multiple sclerosis. This CDR3 is CASSLWTPGTSRETQYF. In DNA, the CDR3 is TGTGCCAGCAGTTTATGGACTCCCGGGACAAGTCGAGAGACCCAGTACTTC.